Listed here are 32 T cell receptor beta chains from one sample, sequenced in a study of control samples from healthy donors and cancer patients (TCRdb year 2020). The method was the immunoSEQ multiplex PCR assay. TCRdb carries this immuneACCESS record with in-frame sequences only. Its versions omit some clonotypes, under half of them owing to an unresolved V gene in the studies checked, with the rest unexplained. Present in this sample are some 130,000 clones, 80% to 95% of which were seen just once. The ten largest clones take up 2% to 3% of the sample. Sequenced input: blood. These TCRs come from a man between 35 and 55 years old in good health.

The chain links TRBV10-3 to TRBJ2-1; 9 bases are shared with TRBD1. V dropped 6 bases and J dropped 4; count of bases not matched to a gene: 13. Germline loops: CDR1 ENHRY, CDR2 SYGVKD. The CDR3 spans 17 residues. CDR3 residues: CAISWTSRQGVYNEQFF. The CDR3 nucleotides are TGTGCCATCAGCTGGACGTCCAGACAGGGGGTGTACAATGAGCAGTTCTTC.

The chain carries TRBV6-1 and TRBJ1-2, with unresolved D. CDR1 and CDR2 from the germline V gene are MNHNS and SASEGT. V was pared by 2 bases and J by 1 base, with 8 bases between. This CDR3 comprises 14 residues. Here the CDR3 DNA reads TGTGCCAGCAGTGAATCCACGCATAACTATGGCTACACCTTC. Translation gives CASSESTHNYGYTF.

The CDR3 region is CASSDWGSGYTF. In DNA, the CDR3 is TGTGCCAGCAGTGACTGGGGGTCGGGCTACACCTTC. The V and J genes are TRBV12-3 or TRBV12-4 and TRBJ1-2, with D perhaps TRBD1 (5 bases). This CDR3 comprises 12 residues. V lost 5 bases and J lost 8, with 12 bases in between.

The chain recombines TRBV6-5 with TRBJ1-5; D gene ambiguous. Germline V gives CDR1 MNHEY, CDR2 SVGAGI. V was trimmed by 7 bases and J by 1 base, leaving 5 bases between them. The CDR3 is 12 residues long. CDR3 bases: TGTGCCAGCATGATCAGCAATCAGCCCCAGCATTTT. Translating gives CASMISNQPQHF.

The rearrangement joins TRBV9 to TRBJ2-1, with D tentatively TRBD1 (6 bases). This CDR3 spans 17 amino acids. Trimming pared 2 bases from V and 7 bases from J, leaving 22 bases between. The V gene's germline CDR1 is SGDLS and CDR2 YYNGEE. The CDR3 loop reads CASSVSPGHPPGNEQFF. The CDR3 bases are TGTGCCAGCAGCGTTTCCCCGGGACACCCCCCTGGAAATGAGCAGTTCTTC.

The chain recombines TRBV14 with TRBJ2-2; possibly TRBD1 or TRBD2 for D (6 bases each). CDR1 and CDR2 from the germline V gene are SGHDN and FVKESK. The CDR3 contains 16 residues. Trimming stripped 8 bases from V and 1 base from J, with 17 bases between. CDR3 coding DNA: TGTGCCAGCTCCAAAAGGGGGGTTCGGAACACCGGGGAGCTGTTTTTT. As protein: CASSKRGVRNTGELFF.

V usage is TRBV12-3 or TRBV12-4 and J usage is TRBJ2-7; no reliable D call. The V gene lost 2 bases and the J gene lost 6 bases, with 11 bases spanning the gap. The CDR3 extends over 13 amino acids. CDR3 in DNA: TGTGCCAGCAGTTTAAAAGGGATCGGCGAGCAGTACTTC. It is translated as CASSLKGIGEQYF.

This chain links TRBV5-1 with TRBJ1-1, with D unclear. Germline V gives CDR1 SGHRS, CDR2 YFSETQ. V lost 7 bases, J lost 0 bases, and 13 bases lay in between. The CDR3 is 14 residues long. The CDR3 bases are TGCGCCAGCGGTACAGAGGGAATGAACACTGAAGCTTTCTTT. Protein product: CASGTEGMNTEAFF.

The V gene is TRBV2, the J gene TRBJ1-2; TRBD1 might be the D (5 bases). V gave up 3 bases and J gave up 7 bases, with 9 bases separating them. The CDR3 extends over 12 amino acids. Germline CDR1 and CDR2: SNHLY and FYNNEI. The CDR3 DNA follows: TGTGCCAGCAGTGAGATCAGGGTTGGCTACACCTTC. Translated: CASSEIRVGYTF.

The chain links TRBV27 to TRBJ1-2, with TRBD1 as a possible D gene (6 bases). Germline-derived CDR1 and CDR2 are MNHEY and SMNVEV (reference sequence). This CDR3 contains 14 residues. V was clipped by 5 bases and J by 4 bases, with 14 bases between them. This chain's CDR3 is CASSLGGASYGYTF. CDR3 nucleotides: TGTGCCAGCAGTCTAGGGGGGGCGAGCTATGGCTACACCTTC.

This clone has just a few counts. The chain is built from TRBV7-9 and TRBJ1-1; the match to TRBD1 covers 9 bases. This CDR3 region has 17 residues. Per germline, CDR1 SEHNR and CDR2 FQNEAQ (reference sequence). V lost 5 bases and J lost 5; bases outside the gene matches: 15. In DNA form, the CDR3 reads TGTGCCAGCAGCAGTAGTCCCGGGACAGGGTGGAGGACTGAAGCTTTCTTT. It codes for CASSSSPGTGWRTEAFF.

V and J are TRBV27 and TRBJ1-5; D uncertain. Trimming removed 4 bases from V and 3 bases from J, with 16 bases in between. CDR3 length: 16 residues. CDR1 is MNHEY and CDR2 is SMNVEV in the germline V gene (reference sequence). For the CDR3, the DNA is TGTGCCAGCAGTTCCCCGATTGATGCCCCCAATCAGCCCCAGCATTTT. This codes for CASSSPIDAPNQPQHF.

The chain carries TRBV7-2 and TRBJ2-7; D might be TRBD1 (6 bases). CDR3 size: 16 residues. Trimming removed 4 bases at V and 2 bases at J, with 18 bases between. The V gene's germline CDR1 is SGHTA and CDR2 FQGNSA. CDR3 amino acids: CASSSDRSELTYEQYF. In nucleotides, the CDR3 is TGTGCCAGCAGCTCTGACAGGTCAGAACTTACCTACGAGCAGTACTTC.

V is TRBV5-1 and J is TRBJ2-7; D remains unclear. Between the trimmed V and J ends, which lost 2 bases and 1 base, there was a span of 10 bases. The germline gives CDR1 SGHRS, CDR2 YFSETQ. This CDR3 region has 14 residues. In DNA form, the CDR3 reads TGCGCCAGCAGCTTTGGGGATTTATCCTACGAGCAGTACTTC. This translates into CASSFGDLSYEQYF.

The gene calls are TRBV2 and TRBJ1-4, with D possibly being TRBD1 (6 bases). Germline V gene lookup returns CDR1 SNHLY and CDR2 FYNNEI. This CDR3 has 13 amino acids. The V gene lost 4 bases and the J gene lost 10 bases, with 13 bases spanning the gap. CDR3 sequence (DNA): TGTGCCAGCAGTGGGGAACGAGGGGGAAAACTGTTTTTT. Protein sequence: CASSGERGGKLFF.

The chain joins TRBV28 to TRBJ2-2; 9 bases line up with TRBD1. V was pared by 2 bases and J by 6 bases, with 10 bases of the junction left unmatched. Germline V gene sequence: CDR1 MDHEN, CDR2 SYDVKM. This CDR3 spans 17 amino acids. Here the CDR3 DNA reads TGTGCCAGCAGTTTACGATACAGGGGGCGAGGGGCCGGGGAGCTGTTTTTT. It yields the protein CASSLRYRGRGAGELFF.

The chain couples TRBV5-1 to TRBJ2-3; possibly TRBD1 for D (6 bases). With 6 bases removed from V and 2 bases from J, the gap between germline ends came to 16 bases. Germline V CDR1 and CDR2: SGHRS, YFSETQ. This CDR3 contains 15 residues. Here the CDR3 reads CASTPPDRATDTQYF. The CDR3 nucleotides read TGCGCCAGCACCCCGCCGGACAGAGCCACAGATACGCAGTATTTT.

This sequence joins TRBV5-1 and TRBJ2-7, with TRBD2 identical over 12 bases. The CDR3 runs 15 residues. Germline CDR1 SGHRS, CDR2 YFSETQ. V lost 4 bases to trimming and J lost 4 bases; unmatched junction nucleotides: 6. This chain's CDR3 is CASSTLAGGPYEQYF. The CDR3 nucleotides read TGCGCCAGCAGCACTCTAGCGGGGGGGCCGTACGAGCAGTACTTC. The complete variable domain, with remaining parts taken from reference TRBV5-1 and TRBJ2-7, reads KAGVTQTPRYLIKTRGQQVTLSCSPISGHRSVSWYQQTPGQGLQFLFEYFSETQRNKGNFPGRFSGRQFSNSRSEMNVSTLELGDSALYLCASSTLAGGPYEQYFGPGTRLTVT.

The J gene is TRBJ2-1, the V gene TRBV3-1 (or the pseudogene TRBV3-2); D ambiguous. The germline CDR1 and CDR2 sequences are LGHDT and YNNKEL (reference sequence). This CDR3 is built from 14 residues. Deletions cut 3 bases from V and 7 bases from J, with 13 bases between. The CDR3 region has the DNA TGTGCCAGCAGCCAGGGAAGGTCTGATAATGAGCAGTTCTTC. As protein: CASSQGRSDNEQFF.

The J gene is TRBJ1-5, the V gene TRBV19, with a weak D call TRBD1 (5 bases). V was trimmed by 3 bases and J by 6 bases, leaving 12 bases between them. The CDR3 has 14 residues. Germline V CDR1 and CDR2: LNHDA, SQIVND (reference sequence). As DNA, the CDR3 is TGTGCCAGTAGTATTGATCAGGGCGGTCAGCCCCAGCATTTT. It specifies CASSIDQGGQPQHF.

The chain employs TRBV9 and TRBJ2-7; a possible D gene is TRBD1 (5 bases). CDR3 length equals 15 residues. Germline-derived CDR1 and CDR2 are SGDLS and YYNGEE. The V end was cut by 0 bases, the J end by 9 bases, with 19 bases between. The CDR3 DNA follows: TGTGCCAGCAGCGTAGTTCCAGACAGTTCTACGGGGCAGTACTTC. Translated, it gives CASSVVPDSSTGQYF.

This clone came up once. V and J are TRBV10-1 and TRBJ2-7, with D uncertain. V lost 6 bases to trimming and J lost 5 bases, with 20 bases between them. Germline values: CDR1 WNHNN, CDR2 SYGVQD (reference sequence). There are 15 residues in the CDR3. The CDR3 DNA is TGCGCCAGCAGCCCCCCCCCTCGTGGCCTGAACGAGCAGTACTTC. It is translated as CASSPPPRGLNEQYF.

The rearrangement uses TRBV27 and TRBJ1-6; 9 bases are shared with TRBD1. Germline lookup yields CDR1 MNHEY and CDR2 SMNVEV (reference sequence). Unmatched junction bases numbered 8, after V lost 4 bases and J lost 10 bases. The length of the CDR3 is 15 residues. The CDR3 DNA reads as TGTGCCAGCAGTTATAACGACAGGGGGTCATCACCCCTCCACTTT. Translating gives CASSYNDRGSSPLHF.

V and J are TRBV27 and TRBJ2-5; TRBD2 matches 13 bases. The CDR3 consists of 15 residues. CDR1 is MNHEY and CDR2 is SMNVEV in the germline V gene (reference sequence). J was trimmed by 7 bases and V by 8 bases; bases with no gene match: 10. CDR3 bases: TGTGCCAGCGGGCGGGGACTAGCGGGGCTTGGGACCCAGTACTTC. This translates into CASGRGLAGLGTQYF.

This clone was counted a few times. This chain joins TRBV29-1 and TRBJ1-3; possibly TRBD1 for D (5 bases). The V end lost 0 bases, the J end lost 5 bases, and 14 bases lay between the germline ends. Germline-derived CDR1 and CDR2 are SQVTM and ANQGSEA. This CDR3 is built from 15 residues. The CDR3 here is CSVEEYPRGRNTIYF. The CDR3 DNA reads as TGCAGCGTTGAAGAATATCCTCGGGGCAGAAACACCATATATTTT.

The DNA for the CDR3 is TGCAGTGCGACGACAGGGGTTGGCTACACCTTC. Residues: CSATTGVGYTF. The genes are TRBV20-1 and TRBJ1-2; 8 nucleotides align to TRBD1. CDR3 length: 11 amino acids. Germline V gene lookup returns CDR1 DFQATT and CDR2 SNEGSKA (reference sequence). V lost 6 bases to trimming and J lost 7 bases; unmatched junction nucleotides: 4.

The V call is TRBV5-1, the J call TRBJ2-3; 10 nucleotides match TRBD1. V lost 0 bases to trimming and J lost 1 base; unmatched junction nucleotides: 5. The CDR3 contains 17 residues. Germline V CDR1 and CDR2: SGHRS, YFSETQ. The CDR3 reads CASSLGTGGKGTDTQYF. In DNA, the CDR3 is TGCGCCAGCAGCTTGGGGACAGGGGGTAAGGGCACAGATACGCAGTATTTT.

The J gene is TRBJ2-5, the V gene TRBV7-2, with a tentative D call TRBD2 (6 bases). Germline CDR1 reads SGHTA; CDR2 reads FQGNSA. V was clipped by 5 bases and J by 1 base, with 11 bases between them. The length of the CDR3 is 14 residues. The CDR3 DNA is TGTGCCAGCAGCCGCGGGACCTTCCAAGAGACCCAGTACTTC. It specifies CASSRGTFQETQYF. The full variable domain, in which reference TRBV7-2 and TRBJ2-5 provide the parts outside the CDR3, is GAGVSQSPSNKVTEKGKDVELRCDPISGHTALYWYRQSLGQGLEFLIYFQGNSAPDKSGLPSDRFSAERTGGSVSTLTIQRTQQEDSAVYLCASSRGTFQETQYFGPGTRLLVL.

This clone occurred a few times. The rearrangement uses TRBV9 and TRBJ2-2, with no clear D. The V and J ends lost 1 base and 0 bases respectively, with 7 bases between them. The CDR3 totals 15 residues. Germline CDR1 SGDLS, CDR2 YYNGEE. The CDR3 loop is CASSVSPTNTGELFF. Here the CDR3 DNA reads TGTGCCAGCAGCGTATCACCTACGAACACCGGGGAGCTGTTTTTT.

This chain uses TRBV2 with TRBJ2-5; 9 bases fit TRBD1. With V trimmed by 7 bases and J by 5 bases, 14 bases remained unmatched. Germline-derived CDR1 and CDR2 are SNHLY and FYNNEI. This CDR3 has 16 amino acids. CDR3 DNA sequence: TGTGCCAGCACCCCAAATAGGGGACAGGGTGGTGAGACCCAGTACTTC. Translated: CASTPNRGQGGETQYF.

The rearrangement joins TRBV19 to TRBJ1-2; unclear D gene. The ends were cut back, 0 bases at V and 5 bases at J, with 7 bases in the middle. Germline values: CDR1 LNHDA, CDR2 SQIVND (reference sequence). The CDR3 loop spans 13 amino acids. CDR3 DNA sequence: TGTGCCAGTAGTATAGACAGACTTTATGGCTACACCTTC. It yields the protein CASSIDRLYGYTF.

The chain joins TRBV3-1 (or the pseudogene TRBV3-2) to TRBJ1-2; D gene uncertain. V was cut by 1 base and J by 4 bases, with 10 bases left in between. Germline-derived CDR1 and CDR2 are LGHDT and YNNKEL (reference sequence). CDR3 length equals 14 residues. The CDR3: CASSQVGLGYGYTF. DNA for the CDR3: TGTGCCAGCAGCCAAGTTGGGTTAGGCTATGGCTACACCTTC.